The present T cell receptor (beta chain) was sequenced within a study of human T cells and chemical hapten exposure (dated by TCRdb to the early 2020s). Describing the broader study: For sensitization, 2% DPC in acetone was applied to a 2 cm by 2 cm area of upper inner arm skin. Throughout the study period of around 24 weeks, patients also received therapeutic DPC doses to the scalp every week. Patch testing was done on the upper back using Finn chambers containing 0.01% DPC, and results were scored after 6 days according to International Contact Dermatitis Research Group standards. Most of the patients in the cohort were female, and the cohort covered alopecia areata with under or over 50% scalp involvement, alopecia totalis and alopecia universalis. Libraries were combined into a pool for sequencing, and differences in TCR yield between samples came mainly from small differences in library volumes within the pool. The study tracked peripheral blood TCR repertoire changes in vivo during primary and secondary sensitization to the hapten diphenylcyclopropenone (DPC) in alopecia patients. Patient blood was sampled pre-sensitization (week 0) and at 2, 6 and about 24 weeks after DPC sensitization. For TCR sequencing, blood came from 25 to 30 alopecia patients at anywhere from one to four time points (pre-sensitization, 2, 6 and 24 weeks). What the work shows at the level of the full study, not this receptor alone: Repeated subsampling changed both the strength of the expansion versus patch-test correlation and the threshold at which that correlation became significant. A positive correlation was found between the number of PT1 expanded TCRs and patch test score, with significance reached at thresholds 8, 16 and 32 but not 4. Compared with pre-sensitization or healthy control sets, expanded TCRs formed significantly more large CDR3 similarity clusters, which is consistent with antigen-driven responses. The number of TCRs above 1 in 1000 frequency did not change with DPC sensitization; there was no evidence of global repertoire structure alterations. Alopecia, a presumed autoimmune disease, was present in all patients, so the immune response of the patients might differ from that of healthy individuals.

Its CDR3 holds 15 amino acids, cysteine through phenylalanine. Only the CDR3 part of the read is kept: 45 bases, read in frame from the first base. Trimming at the junction amounts to 2 bases on V and 0 bases on J, and the germline ends lie 9 bases apart. Per the germline V gene, SGHRS is the CDR1 and YFSETQ is the CDR2. The time point label, as the study defines it: patch test 1, 2 weeks after DPC sensitization. The treatment or condition tag for this specimen amounts to: therapeutic diphenylcyclopropenone sensitization with weekly scalp DPC. At every patch-test visit, the blood draw took place before the patch test was put on. Patients were considered eligible if aged 18 to 70, diagnosed with alopecia and deemed suitable for DPC therapy, and patients were excluded if pregnant. Unfractionated whole blood was collected in Tempus Blood RNA tubes, and total RNA was extracted from that blood. The library was generated by RACE. The sample was run on a NextSeq 500. During library preparation, unique molecular identifiers were attached to individual cDNA molecules so that TCRs could be counted quantitatively and reproducibly. Both TCR alpha and TCR beta chains were sequenced from each blood RNA sample. In the original analysis: Samples had a median of roughly 87,000 TCRs, with a range from about 20,000 to 690,600. V, J and CDR3 annotation of the TCR reads was performed with the Decombinator software suite. Every sample was subsampled to the same number of TCRs (28,000) for the PS versus PT1 abundance plots. TCRs were defined as expanded if absent before sensitization and observed at least eight times at the 2-week time point. The public reads were reanalyzed by TCRdb: fastp trimming at Q25, MiXCR alignment, in-frame beta chains only. CDR3 protein sequences are deduplicated, and each keeps its most common genes and DNA. The V and J calls and clone size are TCRdb's, not the authors'. Present in this sample are approximately 79,000 distinct CDR3 sequences, approximately 10% of which were seen just once. The biggest ten clones account for around 1.5% of the sample.

This clonotype came up a few times. Its recognized antigen is unknown. Per-base qualities were not stored, and no clone one base away is much larger. The material was whole blood, obtained in connection with sensitization to the hapten diphenylcyclopropenone (DPC). This clonotype was obtained from a woman aged 45 to 65 with alopecia areata. Some clones in this sample may be carry-over from other donors' samples. The rearranged chain carries TRBV5-1 and TRBJ1-5; the D gene cannot be resolved reliably. CDR3 loop: CASSLSGYSNQPQHF. The nucleotide sequence is TGCGCCAGCAGCTTAAGCGGGTATAGCAATCAGCCCCAGCATTTT.